This T cell receptor beta chain stems from a study of T cells after yellow fever vaccination. Study-level background: In the case of low-cell-number fractions, SMART-Seq v4 Ultra Low Input was used for preparation.

The CDR3 runs 15 residues. The ends were cut back, 4 bases at V and 0 bases at J, with 10 bases in the middle. In this sample, this clonotype turned up many times. Its antigen remains unknown. Template switching with 5'RACE generated the TCR cDNA and added a universal primer site and UMIs. TCRdb redid the calling of the 5' RACE reads with MiXCR, one entry per CDR3 protein. The sample records about 340,000 distinct CDR3 sequences, around 13% being singletons. Whole-study results and caveats: Though it reached lower strength, the secondary response hit its peak faster, day 5 versus 15. In post-booster samples, most primary-vaccination clones reappeared (just under 98% CD4, roughly 90% CD8).

The TCR was taken from a man aged 18 to 29 who received the YFV17D yellow fever vaccine. The rearrangement links TRBV12-3 or TRBV12-4 to TRBJ1-3; D call uncertain. The source was CD4+ T cells sorted from PBMCs, collected 15 days after the yellow fever booster vaccination. The CDR3 bases are TGTGCCAGCAGTTACAGAAGATACTCTGGAAACACCATATATTTT. Residues: CASSYRRYSGNTIYF.